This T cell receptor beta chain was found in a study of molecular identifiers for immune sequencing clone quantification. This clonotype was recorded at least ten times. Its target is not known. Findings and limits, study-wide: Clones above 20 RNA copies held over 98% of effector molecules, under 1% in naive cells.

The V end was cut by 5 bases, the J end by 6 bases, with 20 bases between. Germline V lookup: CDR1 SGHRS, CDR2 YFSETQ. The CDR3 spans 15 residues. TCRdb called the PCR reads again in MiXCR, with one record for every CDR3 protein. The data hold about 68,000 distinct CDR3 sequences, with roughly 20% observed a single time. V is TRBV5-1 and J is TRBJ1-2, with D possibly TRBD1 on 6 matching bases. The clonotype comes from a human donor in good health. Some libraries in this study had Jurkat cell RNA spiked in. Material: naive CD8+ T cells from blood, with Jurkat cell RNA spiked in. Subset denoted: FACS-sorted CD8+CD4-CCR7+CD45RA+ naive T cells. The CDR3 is CASRADGGHRNGYTF. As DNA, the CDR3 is TGCGCCAGCAGGGCTGATGGGGGGCATCGTAATGGCTACACCTTC.